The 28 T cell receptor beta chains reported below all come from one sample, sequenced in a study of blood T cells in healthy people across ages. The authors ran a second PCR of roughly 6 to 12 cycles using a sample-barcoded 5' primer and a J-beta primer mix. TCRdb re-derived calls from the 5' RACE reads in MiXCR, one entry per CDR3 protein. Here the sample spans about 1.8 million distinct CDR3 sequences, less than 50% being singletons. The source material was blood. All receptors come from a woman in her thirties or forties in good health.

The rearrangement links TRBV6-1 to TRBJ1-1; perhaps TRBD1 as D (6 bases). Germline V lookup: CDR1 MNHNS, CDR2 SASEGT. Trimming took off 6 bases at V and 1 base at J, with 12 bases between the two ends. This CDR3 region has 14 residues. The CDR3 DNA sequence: TGTGCCAGCAGACAGGGTTGGGAGAACACTGAAGCTTTCTTT. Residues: CASRQGWENTEAFF.

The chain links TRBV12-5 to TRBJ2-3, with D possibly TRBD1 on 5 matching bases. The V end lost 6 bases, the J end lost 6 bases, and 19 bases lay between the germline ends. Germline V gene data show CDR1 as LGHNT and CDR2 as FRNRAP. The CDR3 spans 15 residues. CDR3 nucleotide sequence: TGTGCTAGTGGACCGTATCCAGGGCTTTCCGATACGCAGTATTTT. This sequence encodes CASGPYPGLSDTQYF.

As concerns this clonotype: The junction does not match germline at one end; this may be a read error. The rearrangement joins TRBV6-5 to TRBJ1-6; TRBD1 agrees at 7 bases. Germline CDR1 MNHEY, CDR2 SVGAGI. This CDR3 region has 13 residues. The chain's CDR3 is CASSDSTGAPLHF. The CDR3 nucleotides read TGTGCCAGCAGTGACTCAACAGGGGCGCCCCTCCACTTT.

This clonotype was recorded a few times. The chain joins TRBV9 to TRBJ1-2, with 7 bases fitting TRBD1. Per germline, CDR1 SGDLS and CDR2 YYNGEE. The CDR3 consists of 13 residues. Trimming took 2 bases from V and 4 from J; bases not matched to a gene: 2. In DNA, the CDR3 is TGTGCCAGCAGCGTGACAGGGAGCTATGGCTACACCTTC. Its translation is CASSVTGSYGYTF.

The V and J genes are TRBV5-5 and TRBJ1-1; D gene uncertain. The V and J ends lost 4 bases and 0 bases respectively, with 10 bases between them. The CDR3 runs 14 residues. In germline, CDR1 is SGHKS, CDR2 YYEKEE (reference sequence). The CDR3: CASSLTSMNTEAFF. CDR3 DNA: TGTGCCAGCAGCCTGACAAGCATGAACACTGAAGCTTTCTTT.

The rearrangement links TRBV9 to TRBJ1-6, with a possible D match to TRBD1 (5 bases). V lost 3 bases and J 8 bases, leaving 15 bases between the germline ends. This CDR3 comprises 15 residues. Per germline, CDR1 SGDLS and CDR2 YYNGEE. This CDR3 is CASSETQGRYSPLHF. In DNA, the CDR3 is TGTGCCAGCAGCGAAACCCAGGGCAGGTATTCACCCCTCCACTTT.

The CDR3 nucleotides read TGTGCCAGCAGCCCACGAGGCCTCGGCTACGAGCAGTACTTC. This gives the protein CASSPRGLGYEQYF. This sequence joins TRBV7-2 and TRBJ2-7; unclear D gene. The V end was cut by 5 bases, the J end by 3 bases, with 14 bases between. Germline-derived CDR1 and CDR2 are SGHTA and FQGNSA. This CDR3 comprises 14 residues.

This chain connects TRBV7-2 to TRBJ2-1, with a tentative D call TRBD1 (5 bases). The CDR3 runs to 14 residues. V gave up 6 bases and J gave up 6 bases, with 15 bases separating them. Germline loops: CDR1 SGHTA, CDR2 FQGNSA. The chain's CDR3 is CASSSRQNGNEQFF. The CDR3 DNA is TGTGCCAGCAGTTCCCGACAGAACGGCAATGAGCAGTTCTTC.

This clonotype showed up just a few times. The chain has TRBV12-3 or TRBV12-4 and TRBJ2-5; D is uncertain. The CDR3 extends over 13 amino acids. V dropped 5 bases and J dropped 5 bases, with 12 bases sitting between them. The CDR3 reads CASSISEWETQYF. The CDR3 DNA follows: TGTGCCAGCAGTATAAGTGAATGGGAGACCCAGTACTTC.

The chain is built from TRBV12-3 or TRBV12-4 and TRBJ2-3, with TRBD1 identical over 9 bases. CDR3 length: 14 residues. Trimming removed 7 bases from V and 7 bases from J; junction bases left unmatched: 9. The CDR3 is CASTHWDRDNTQYF. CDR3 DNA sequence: TGTGCCAGCACCCATTGGGACAGGGATAATACGCAGTATTTT.

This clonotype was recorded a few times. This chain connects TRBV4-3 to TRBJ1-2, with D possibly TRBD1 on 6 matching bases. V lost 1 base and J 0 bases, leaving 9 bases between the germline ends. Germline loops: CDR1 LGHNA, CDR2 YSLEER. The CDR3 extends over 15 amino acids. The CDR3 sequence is CASSQGTATNYGYTF. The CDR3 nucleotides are TGCGCCAGCAGCCAAGGGACAGCCACTAACTATGGCTACACCTTC.

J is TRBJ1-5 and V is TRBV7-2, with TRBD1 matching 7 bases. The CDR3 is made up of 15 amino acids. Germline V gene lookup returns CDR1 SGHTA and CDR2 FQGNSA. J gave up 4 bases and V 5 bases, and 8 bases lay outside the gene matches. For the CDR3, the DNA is TGTGCCAGCAGCCCGCCCCACAGGGGAAATCAGCCCCAGCATTTT. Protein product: CASSPPHRGNQPQHF.

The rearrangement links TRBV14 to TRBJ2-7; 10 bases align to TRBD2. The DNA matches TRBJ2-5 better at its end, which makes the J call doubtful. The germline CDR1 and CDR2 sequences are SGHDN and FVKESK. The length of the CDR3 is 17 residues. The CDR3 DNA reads TGTGCCAGCAGCCAAGGTCTACTAGCGGGACTTCAAGAGACCCAGTACTTC. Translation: CASSQGLLAGLQETQYF.

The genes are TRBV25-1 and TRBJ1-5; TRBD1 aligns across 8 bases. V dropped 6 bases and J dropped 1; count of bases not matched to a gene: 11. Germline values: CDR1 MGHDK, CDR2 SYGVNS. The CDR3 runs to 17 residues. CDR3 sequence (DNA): TGTGCCAGCAGCTACGGGCAGGGGGCCCGGAGCAATCAGCCCCAGCATTTT. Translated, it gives CASSYGQGARSNQPQHF.

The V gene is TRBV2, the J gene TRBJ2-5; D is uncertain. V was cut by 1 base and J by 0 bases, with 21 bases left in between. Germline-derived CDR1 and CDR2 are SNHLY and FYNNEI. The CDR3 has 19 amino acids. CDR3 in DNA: TGTGCCAGCAGTGAAGTTCGTGTAGGTGCAGCAACGTACCAAGAGACCCAGTACTTC. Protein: CASSEVRVGAATYQETQYF.

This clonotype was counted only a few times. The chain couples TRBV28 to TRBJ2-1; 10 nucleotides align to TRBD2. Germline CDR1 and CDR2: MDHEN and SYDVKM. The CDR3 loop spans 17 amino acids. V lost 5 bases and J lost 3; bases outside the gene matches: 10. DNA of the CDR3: TGTGCCAGCAGTCCGGGGACGAGCGGGGGGGTCTACAATGAGCAGTTCTTC. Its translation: CASSPGTSGGVYNEQFF.

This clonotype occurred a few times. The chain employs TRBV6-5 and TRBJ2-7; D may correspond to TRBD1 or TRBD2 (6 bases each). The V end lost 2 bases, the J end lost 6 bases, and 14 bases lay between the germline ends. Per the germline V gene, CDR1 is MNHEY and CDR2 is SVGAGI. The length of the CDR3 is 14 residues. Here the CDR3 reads CASSYGGQSGEQYF. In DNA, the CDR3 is TGTGCCAGCAGTTACGGGGGGCAATCCGGCGAGCAGTACTTC.

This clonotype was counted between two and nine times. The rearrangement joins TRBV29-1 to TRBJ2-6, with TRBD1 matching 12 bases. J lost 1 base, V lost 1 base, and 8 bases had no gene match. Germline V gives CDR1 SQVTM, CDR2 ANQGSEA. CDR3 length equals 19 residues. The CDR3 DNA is TGCAGCGTTGAAGTGTTAGTGGGACAGGGGGCTTCTGGGGCCAACGTCCTGACTTTC. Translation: CSVEVLVGQGASGANVLTF. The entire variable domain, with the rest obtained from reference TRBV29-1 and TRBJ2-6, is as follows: SAVISQKPSRDICQRGTSLTIQCQVDSQVTMMFWYRQQPGQSLTLIATANQGSEATYESGFVIDKFPISRPNLTFSTLTVSNMSPEDSSIYLCSVEVLVGQGASGANVLTFGAGSRLTVL.

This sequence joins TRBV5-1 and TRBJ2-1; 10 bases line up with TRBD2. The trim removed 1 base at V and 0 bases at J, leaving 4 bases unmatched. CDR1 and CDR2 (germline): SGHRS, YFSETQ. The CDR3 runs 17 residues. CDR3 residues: CASSLTSGTSSYNEQFF. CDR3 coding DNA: TGCGCCAGCAGCTTGACTAGCGGGACTAGCTCCTACAATGAGCAGTTCTTC.

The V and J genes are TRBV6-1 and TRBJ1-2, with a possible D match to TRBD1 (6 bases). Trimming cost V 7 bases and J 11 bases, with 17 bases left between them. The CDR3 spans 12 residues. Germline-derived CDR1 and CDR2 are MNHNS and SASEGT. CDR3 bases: TGTGCCAGCAAGATGAACAGGGAAGGTTACACCTTC. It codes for CASKMNREGYTF.

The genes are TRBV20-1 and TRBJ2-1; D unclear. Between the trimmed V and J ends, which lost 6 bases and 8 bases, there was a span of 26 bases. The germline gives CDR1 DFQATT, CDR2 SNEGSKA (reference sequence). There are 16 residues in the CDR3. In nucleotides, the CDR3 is TGCAGTGCCCACCTAAGATTCATACATGCGAGTGATGAGCAGTTCTTC. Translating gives CSAHLRFIHASDEQFF.

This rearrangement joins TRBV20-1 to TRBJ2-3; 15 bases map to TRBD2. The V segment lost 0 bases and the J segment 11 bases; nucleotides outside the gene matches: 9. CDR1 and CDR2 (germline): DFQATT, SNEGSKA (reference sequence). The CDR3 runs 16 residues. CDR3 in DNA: TGCAGTGCTAGAGATCGGACTAGCGGGGGGGATCGGGAGCAGTATTTT. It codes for CSARDRTSGGDREQYF.

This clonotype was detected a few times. The CDR3 bases are TGTGCCAGCAGGGGACAAGCGATTGGGGAGGATACGCAGTATTTT. Its translation: CASRGQAIGEDTQYF. The chain links TRBV9 to TRBJ2-3; maybe TRBD1 (6 bases). The V end was cut by 5 bases, the J end by 6 bases, with 19 bases between. The CDR3 runs to 15 residues. Per germline, CDR1 SGDLS and CDR2 YYNGEE.

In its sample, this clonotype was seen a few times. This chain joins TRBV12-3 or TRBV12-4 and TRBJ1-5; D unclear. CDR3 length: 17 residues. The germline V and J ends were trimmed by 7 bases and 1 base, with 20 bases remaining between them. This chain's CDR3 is CASTAWVGTTSNQPQHF. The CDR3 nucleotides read TGTGCCAGCACCGCCTGGGTGGGAACCACCAGCAATCAGCCCCAGCATTTT.

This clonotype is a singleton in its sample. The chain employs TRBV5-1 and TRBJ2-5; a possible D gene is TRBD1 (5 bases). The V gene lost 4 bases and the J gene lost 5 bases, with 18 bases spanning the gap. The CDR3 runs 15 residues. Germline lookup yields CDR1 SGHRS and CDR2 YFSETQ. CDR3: CASSLSPGYGETQYF. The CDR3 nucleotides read TGCGCCAGCAGCCTATCCCCAGGGTACGGGGAGACCCAGTACTTC.

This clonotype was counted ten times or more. The CDR3 sequence is CASSLVTGGYNEQFF. CDR3 coding DNA: TGTGCCAGCAGCTTGGTGACAGGGGGGTACAATGAGCAGTTCTTC. The chain employs TRBV7-2 and TRBJ2-1; 9 nucleotides align to TRBD1. From germline, CDR1 is SGHTA and CDR2 FQGNSA. The CDR3 covers 15 residues. Trimming removed 3 bases from V and 4 bases from J; junction bases left unmatched: 4.

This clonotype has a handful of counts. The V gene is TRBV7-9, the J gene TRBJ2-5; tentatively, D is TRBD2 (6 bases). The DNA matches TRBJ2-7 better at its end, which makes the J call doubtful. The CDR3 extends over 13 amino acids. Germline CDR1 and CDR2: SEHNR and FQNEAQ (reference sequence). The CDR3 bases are TGTGCCAGTAGTCTCGCGGGATATGGCGAGCAGTACTTC. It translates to CASSLAGYGEQYF.

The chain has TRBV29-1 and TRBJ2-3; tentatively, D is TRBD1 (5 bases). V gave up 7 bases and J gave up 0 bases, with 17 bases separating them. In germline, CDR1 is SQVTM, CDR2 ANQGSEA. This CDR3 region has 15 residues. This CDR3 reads CSGTLGVMSTDTQYF. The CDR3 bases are TGCAGCGGGACCTTAGGGGTCATGAGCACAGATACGCAGTATTTT.